This T cell receptor (beta chain) is drawn from a study of PD-1 blockade in classical Hodgkin lymphoma. Profiling relied on immunoSEQ multiplex PCR, and the TCRdb table lists in-frame clones only, not all of them. The data show about 1,900 clones, 70% to 90% seen once. On this clone: Its specificity is unknown.

Each patient relapsed following autologous stem cell transplantation, and prior brentuximab vedotin exposure differed. It was by magnetic negative selection that CD4+ T cells were purified from thawed PBMCs. Best responses fell into complete response, partial response or progressive disease. Study results and caveats: CD4+ TCR diversity climbed significantly by C4D1, unlike CD8+ TCR diversity. Baseline diversity in complete responders resembled that of newly diagnosed patients. As was reported, newly diagnosed patients showed lower baseline TCR diversity than healthy donors did.

CDR1 SQVTM and CDR2 ANQGSEA come from the germline V gene. The V end lost 6 bases, the J end lost 0 bases, and 17 bases lay between the germline ends. This CDR3 comprises 15 residues. The V gene is TRBV29-1, the J gene TRBJ1-1; D possibly corresponds to TRBD1 (5 bases). Sequencing was performed on CD4+ T cells from blood, taken at baseline. This receptor was taken from a human donor with classical Hodgkin lymphoma. The CDR3 DNA reads as TGCAGCGTCCGTGTAGACAGCCTTATGAACACTGAAGCTTTCTTT. Encoded protein: CSVRVDSLMNTEAFF.